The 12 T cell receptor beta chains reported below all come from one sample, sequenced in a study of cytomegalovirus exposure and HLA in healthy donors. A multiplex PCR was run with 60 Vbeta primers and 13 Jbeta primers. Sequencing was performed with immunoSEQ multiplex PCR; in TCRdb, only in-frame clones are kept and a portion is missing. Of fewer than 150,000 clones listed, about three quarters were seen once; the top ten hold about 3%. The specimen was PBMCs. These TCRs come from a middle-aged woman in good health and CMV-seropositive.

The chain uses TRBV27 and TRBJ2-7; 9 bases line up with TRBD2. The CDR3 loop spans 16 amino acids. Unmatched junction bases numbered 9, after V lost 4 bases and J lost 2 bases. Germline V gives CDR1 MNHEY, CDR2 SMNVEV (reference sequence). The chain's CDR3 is CASSSYSGSRTYEQYF. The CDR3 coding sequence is TGTGCCAGCAGTTCCTATAGCGGGAGTCGAACCTACGAGCAGTACTTC.

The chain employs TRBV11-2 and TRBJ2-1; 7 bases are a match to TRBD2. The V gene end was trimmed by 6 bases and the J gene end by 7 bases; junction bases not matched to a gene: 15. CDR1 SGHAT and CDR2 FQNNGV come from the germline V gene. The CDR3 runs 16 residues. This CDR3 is CASRSTAGGSGNEQFF. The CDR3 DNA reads TGTGCCAGCAGATCAACGGCGGGCGGGAGTGGTAATGAGCAGTTCTTC.

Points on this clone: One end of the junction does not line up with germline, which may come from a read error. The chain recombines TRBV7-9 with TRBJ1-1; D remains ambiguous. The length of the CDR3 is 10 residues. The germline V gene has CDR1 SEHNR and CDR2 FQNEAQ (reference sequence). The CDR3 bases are TGTTCCAGCTATAACACTGAAGCTTTCTTT. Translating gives CSSYNTEAFF.

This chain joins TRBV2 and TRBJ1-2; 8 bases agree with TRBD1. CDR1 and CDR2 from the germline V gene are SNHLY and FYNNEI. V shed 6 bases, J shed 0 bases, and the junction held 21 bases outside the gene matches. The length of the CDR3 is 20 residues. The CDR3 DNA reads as TGTGCCAGCAGGAGACCTGTCAGGGGACAGGCGATGTTAGCTAACTATGGCTACACCTTC. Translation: CASRRPVRGQAMLANYGYTF.

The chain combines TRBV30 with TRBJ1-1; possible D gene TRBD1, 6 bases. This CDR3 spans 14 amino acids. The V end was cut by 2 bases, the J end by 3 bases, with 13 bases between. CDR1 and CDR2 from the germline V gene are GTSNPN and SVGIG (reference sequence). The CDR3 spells CAWSPGAGDTEAFF. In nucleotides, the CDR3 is TGTGCCTGGAGTCCCGGGGCAGGGGACACTGAAGCTTTCTTT. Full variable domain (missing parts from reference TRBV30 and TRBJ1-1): SQTIHQWPATLVQPVGSPLSLECTVEGTSNPNLYWYRQAAGRGLQLLFYSVGIGQISSEVPQNLSASRPQDRQFILSSKKLLLSDSGFYLCAWSPGAGDTEAFFGQGTRLTVV.

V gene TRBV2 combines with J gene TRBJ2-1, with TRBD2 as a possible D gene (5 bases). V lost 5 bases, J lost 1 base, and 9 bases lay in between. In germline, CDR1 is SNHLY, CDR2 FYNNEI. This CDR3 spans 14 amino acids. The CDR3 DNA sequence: TGTGCCAGCAGTCCCCCGGGGTCCTACAATGAGCAGTTCTTC. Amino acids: CASSPPGSYNEQFF.

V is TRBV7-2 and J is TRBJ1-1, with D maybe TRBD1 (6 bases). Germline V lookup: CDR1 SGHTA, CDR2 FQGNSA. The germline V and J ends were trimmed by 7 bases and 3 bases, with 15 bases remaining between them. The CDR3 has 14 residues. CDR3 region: CASIRDTVYTEAFF. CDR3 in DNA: TGTGCCAGCATCCGGGACACCGTGTACACTGAAGCTTTCTTT.

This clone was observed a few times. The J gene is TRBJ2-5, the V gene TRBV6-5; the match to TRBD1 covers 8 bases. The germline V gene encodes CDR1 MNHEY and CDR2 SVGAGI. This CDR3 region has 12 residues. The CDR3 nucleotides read TGTGTTACAGGGGGATTTTCAGAGACCCAGTACTTC. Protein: CVTGGFSETQYF.

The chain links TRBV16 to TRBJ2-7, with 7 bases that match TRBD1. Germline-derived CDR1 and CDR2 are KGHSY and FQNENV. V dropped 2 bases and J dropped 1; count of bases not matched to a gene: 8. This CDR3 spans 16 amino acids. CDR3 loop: CASSQITGAGSYEQYF. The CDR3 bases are TGTGCCAGCAGCCAAATCACAGGGGCCGGTTCCTACGAGCAGTACTTC.

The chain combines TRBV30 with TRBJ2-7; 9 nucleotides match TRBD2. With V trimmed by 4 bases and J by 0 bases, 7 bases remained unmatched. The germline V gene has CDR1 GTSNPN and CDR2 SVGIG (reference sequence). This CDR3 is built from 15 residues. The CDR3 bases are TGTGCCTGGACCGCCGAGCGGGGGGCCTCCTACGAGCAGTACTTC. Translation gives CAWTAERGASYEQYF.

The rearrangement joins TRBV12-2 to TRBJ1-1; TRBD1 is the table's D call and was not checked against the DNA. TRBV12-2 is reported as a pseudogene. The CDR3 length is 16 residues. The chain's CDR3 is CASPLTTQGQYTEAFF. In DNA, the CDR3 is TGTGCAAGTCCCCTGACTACTCAGGGGCAGTACACTGAAGCTTTCTTT.

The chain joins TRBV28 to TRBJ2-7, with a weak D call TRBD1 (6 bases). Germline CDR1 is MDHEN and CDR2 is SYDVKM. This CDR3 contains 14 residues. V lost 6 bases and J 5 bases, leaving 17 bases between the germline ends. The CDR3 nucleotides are TGTGCCAGCAGCGGGGACATGAGGGCACACGAGCAGTACTTC. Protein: CASSGDMRAHEQYF.